The 4 T cell receptor beta chains below all came from one sample that was sequenced in a study of T-cell memory formation after mild COVID-19. Via MiXCR, TCRdb re-called the 5' RACE reads, giving one row per CDR3 protein. The sample includes roughly 350,000 distinct CDR3 sequences, around 30% of them seen just once. Sequenced material: PBMCs or a T cell subset sorted from them (not recorded which). The receptors here all came from an adult woman who had mild COVID-19 (a few samples of this study predate the infection). Cell type and time point are not known.

The chain uses TRBV7-9 and TRBJ2-1; 12 bases are shared with TRBD1. The CDR3 loop spans 15 amino acids. V was pared by 1 base and J by 10 bases, with 5 bases of the junction left unmatched. The V gene's germline CDR1 is SEHNR and CDR2 FQNEAQ (reference sequence). This CDR3 is CASSLEGTGGSEQFF. The CDR3 DNA is TGTGCCAGCAGCTTAGAAGGGACAGGGGGCTCCGAGCAGTTCTTC. The full variable domain, its missing parts supplied by reference TRBV7-9 and TRBJ2-1, is DTGVSQNPRHKITKRGQNVTFRCDPISEHNRLYWYRQTLGQGPEFLTYFQNEAQLEKSRLLSDRFSAERPKGSFSTLEIQRTEQGDSAMYLCASSLEGTGGSEQFFGPGTRLTVL.

This clonotype was seen more than once but under ten times. The chain joins TRBV7-2 to TRBJ2-7; D may be TRBD2 (5 bases). Germline V gene data show CDR1 as SGHTA and CDR2 as FQGNSA. CDR3 size: 15 residues. Trimming took off 1 base at V and 9 bases at J, with 19 bases between the two ends. CDR3 nucleotides: TGTGCCAGCAGCTTAGGATCTGCTAGCTCCCGATTGCAGTACTTC. Encoded protein: CASSLGSASSRLQYF.

This clonotype was picked up a small number of times. J is TRBJ2-7 and V is TRBV7-9; 10 bases are shared with TRBD2. V trimming: 4 bases; J trimming: 1 base; junction bases outside the gene matches: 7. This CDR3 is 16 amino acids long. CDR1 and CDR2 from the germline V gene are SEHNR and FQNEAQ (reference sequence). The CDR3 reads CASSSTGLAISYEQYF. As DNA, the CDR3 is TGTGCCAGCAGCTCTACGGGACTAGCGATATCCTACGAGCAGTACTTC.

This clonotype was seen only a few times. At one end the junction does not follow the germline gene, possibly because of a read error. The chain couples TRBV7-2 to TRBJ2-2, with D possibly being TRBD2 (5 bases). The CDR3 has 14 residues. In germline, CDR1 is SGHTA, CDR2 FQGNSA. The CDR3 bases are TGTGCCAGCAGCCTAGCTCGGGGCACCGGGGAGCTGTTTTTT. This encodes CASSLARGTGELFF.